This T cell receptor (beta chain) is from a study of beta chain features in type 1 diabetes. Study-level points and caveats: PCR might favor shorter templates, equally in patients and controls. Whether TCRB rearrangement is influenced by HLA type was left unresolved in this analysis.

Since all of the isolated RNA was reverse transcribed, expressed TCRB transcripts were what got sequenced. Sequencing used immunoSEQ multiplex PCR; TCRdb keeps in-frame clones, though not all of them. The sample has 200,000 to 250,000 clones, 11% to 15% seen once; the top ten hold more than 0.02%. Regarding this clone: The antigen remains undetermined.

The J segment lost 3 bases and the V segment lost 6 bases, leaving 5 bases of the junction unmatched. Germline lookup yields CDR1 LNHDA and CDR2 SQIVND (reference sequence). There are 13 residues in the CDR3. The specimen sequenced was naive CD4+ T cells from blood. The rearrangement links TRBV19 to TRBJ2-7, with 7 positions matching TRBD1. The TCR was taken from a woman aged 40 to 50 in good health. CDR3 coding DNA: TGTGCCAGTAGCAGGGACAGCCGCTACGAGCAGTACTTC. It encodes CASSRDSRYEQYF. Drawing the rest from reference TRBV19 and TRBJ2-7, the complete variable domain is DGGITQSPKYLFRKEGQNVTLSCEQNLNHDAMYWYRQDPGQGLRLIYYSQIVNDFQKGDIAEGYSVSREKKESFPLTVTSAQKNPTAFYLCASSRDSRYEQYFGPGTRLTVT.